These T cell receptor beta chains were read from a single sample in a study of Tregs in tolerant kidney transplant recipients. Libraries were prepared by immunoSEQ multiplex PCR; TCRdb keeps only in-frame clonotypes and omits some of them. This table holds over 85,000 clones, more than 85% found once. The source was CD4+ T cells from blood, collected before the transplant. Receptors originate from a human donor who received a combined kidney and bone marrow transplant. The CDR3 runs from the conserved cysteine through the conserved F or W. The order of the fields is CDR3 DNA, CDR3 protein, V gene, J gene, D gene, clone size. The D gene is left open where the match is weak. Rows may omit the clone size; those that give it use once, few, many or a size class.

DNA: TGTGCCAGCAGCCAACAACAGGGTGGCGAGCAGTACTTC
CDR3: CASSQQQGGEQYF
V: TRBV7-2
J: TRBJ2-7
D: -
size: -

DNA: TGTGCCAGCAGTCGGACTAGCGGGAGTACCGAGCAGTACTTC
CDR3: CASSRTSGSTEQYF
V: TRBV11-2
J: TRBJ2-7
D: TRBD2
size: -

DNA: TGTGCCATCAGTGGTGGTGTGACAGGGGTGAATGAGCAGTTCTTC
CDR3: CAISGGVTGVNEQFF
V: TRBV10-3
J: TRBJ2-1
D: TRBD1
size: -

DNA: TGTGCCAGCAGGGGACAGACGAACACTGAAGCTTTCTTT
CDR3: CASRGQTNTEAFF
V: TRBV25-1
J: TRBJ1-1
D: TRBD1
size: -

DNA: TGTGCCAGCAGTGACAGGAACTATGGCTACACCTTC
CDR3: CASSDRNYGYTF
V: TRBV6-6
J: TRBJ1-2
D: -
size: -

DNA: TGCGCCAGCAGCACAGATCCAAACACCGGGGAGCTGTTTTTT
CDR3: CASSTDPNTGELFF
V: TRBV5-1
J: TRBJ2-2
D: -
size: -

DNA: TGTGCCACCAGCAGACAACTGACAGGTGCCTACGAGCAGTACTTC
CDR3: CATSRQLTGAYEQYF
V: TRBV15
J: TRBJ2-7
D: -
size: -

DNA: TGCGCCAGCAGCGCGGGACAGGACTTTAATGAAAAACTGTTTTTT
CDR3: CASSAGQDFNEKLFF
V: TRBV5-1
J: TRBJ1-4
D: TRBD1
size: -

DNA: TGTGCCAGCTCCCCTCAGGGGCATGTATACACAGATACGCAGTATTTT
CDR3: CASSPQGHVYTDTQYF
V: TRBV18
J: TRBJ2-3
D: -
size: -

DNA: TGCGCCAGCAGCTTCGTGGCCAGGCCGCTTGTGTCTGGCTACACCTTC
CDR3: CASSFVARPLVSGYTF
V: TRBV5-1
J: TRBJ1-2
D: -
size: -

DNA: TGTGCCTGGAAGCGACAGTTGAACACTGAAGCTTTCTTT
CDR3: CAWKRQLNTEAFF
V: TRBV30
J: TRBJ1-1
D: -
size: -

DNA: TGTGCCAGCAGCTTTACGGGGGTCTCTCAGCCCCAGCATTTT
CDR3: CASSFTGVSQPQHF
V: TRBV7-2
J: TRBJ1-5
D: -
size: -

DNA: TGTGCCAGCAGCTTAGGGCAGGGGGTGAATGGCTACACCTTC
CDR3: CASSLGQGVNGYTF
V: TRBV7-8
J: TRBJ1-2
D: TRBD1
size: -

DNA: TGCGCCAGCATTCCGGGGACAGGTGGCGAAAAACTGTTTTTT
CDR3: CASIPGTGGEKLFF
V: TRBV5-1
J: TRBJ1-4
D: TRBD1
size: few

DNA: TGTGCCAGCAGCTCCTACAGGACCCTCTATGGCTACACCTTC
CDR3: CASSSYRTLYGYTF
V: TRBV7-2
J: TRBJ1-2
D: -
size: -

DNA: TGTGCCAGCAGCTTAGCGGGGGCTATTGTCAATGAGCAGTTCTTC
CDR3: CASSLAGAIVNEQFF
V: TRBV7-3
J: TRBJ2-1
D: -
size: -

DNA: TGTGCCAGCAGTCCTCGGACTAGCGGCTACAATGAGCAGTTCTTC
CDR3: CASSPRTSGYNEQFF
V: TRBV27
J: TRBJ2-1
D: TRBD2
size: -

DNA: TGTGCCAGCAGCTTGTCGAATGGAGAGCACCTCCACTTT
CDR3: CASSLSNGEHLHF
V: TRBV7-8
J: TRBJ1-6
D: -
size: once

DNA: TGTGCCAGCAGCGCCCCGGGACTAGCGGGAGAGAGGCCCTACAATGAGCAGTTCTTC
CDR3: CASSAPGLAGERPYNEQFF
V: TRBV9
J: TRBJ2-1
D: TRBD2
size: -

DNA: TGTGCCAGCAGCCCATTGAAGAGGCTAGCGGGGGTCGCACAAGAGACCCAGTACTTC
CDR3: CASSPLKRLAGVAQETQYF
V: TRBV4-2
J: TRBJ2-5
D: TRBD2
size: -

DNA: TGTGCCAGCAGCTTAGGCGGGAGCCAAAAGAGAATCCATTACAATGAGCAGTTCTTC
CDR3: CASSLGGSQKRIHYNEQFF
V: TRBV7-2
J: TRBJ2-1
D: TRBD2
size: -

DNA: TGTGCCAGCAGATTGACGGCTAACTATGGCTACACCTTC
CDR3: CASRLTANYGYTF
V: TRBV5-5
J: TRBJ1-2
D: -
size: -

DNA: TGCGCCAGCAGCCCCCTGGACAGCCCATATGGCTACACCTTC
CDR3: CASSPLDSPYGYTF
V: TRBV5-1
J: TRBJ1-2
D: -
size: -

DNA: TGTGCCAGCAGCTCCTCATTTCCGACAGGGGGGACTGAAGCTTTCTTT
CDR3: CASSSSFPTGGTEAFF
V: TRBV11-2
J: TRBJ1-1
D: TRBD1
size: -

DNA: TGTGCCAGCAGTGAACGGGGATCCTACAATGAGCAGTTCTTC
CDR3: CASSERGSYNEQFF
V: TRBV2
J: TRBJ2-1
D: -
size: -

DNA: TGTGCCAGCAGTTACACACACCTCGGGTCAGTTAACGAGCAGTACTTC
CDR3: CASSYTHLGSVNEQYF
V: TRBV6-6
J: TRBJ2-7
D: -
size: -

DNA: TGCGCCAGCAGCTTGGGACAAAAGAGGGCCGGGGAGCTGTTTTTT
CDR3: CASSLGQKRAGELFF
V: TRBV5-1
J: TRBJ2-2
D: -
size: -

DNA: TGCGCCAGCAGCTTGGGGACTCTAAACTATGGCTACACCTTC
CDR3: CASSLGTLNYGYTF
V: TRBV5-1
J: TRBJ1-2
D: -
size: -

DNA: TGTGCCAGCTCACCACCTCCAGTCCTTTCTGAAGCTTTCTTT
CDR3: CASSPPPVLSEAFF
V: TRBV18
J: TRBJ1-1
D: -
size: -

DNA: TGCGCCAGCAGCCAAAACGGGTATAGCAATCAGCCCCAGCATTTT
CDR3: CASSQNGYSNQPQHF
V: TRBV4-3
J: TRBJ1-5
D: -
size: -

DNA: TGTGCCAGCAGTTACGCCAGGGGGCTTTCGGGTGAGCAGTACTTC
CDR3: CASSYARGLSGEQYF
V: TRBV6-5
J: TRBJ2-5
D: TRBD1
size: -

DNA: TGTGCCTGGGAGACATTTTCGAACACTGAAGCTTTCTTT
CDR3: CAWETFSNTEAFF
V: TRBV30
J: TRBJ1-1
D: -
size: -

DNA: TGCGCCAGCAGTTCGTTGGGACTAGCGGGAGCGTACAATGAGCAGTTCTTC
CDR3: CASSSLGLAGAYNEQFF
V: TRBV5-1
J: TRBJ2-1
D: TRBD2
size: once

DNA: TGTGCCAGCAGTCGACCAGGGGGGTGGGGGACGCAGTATTTT
CDR3: CASSRPGGWGTQYF
V: TRBV7-2
J: TRBJ2-3
D: -
size: few

DNA: TGTGCCAGCAGCGACCACAGGGGGGAAGTCGGAGAGACCCAGTACTTC
CDR3: CASSDHRGEVGETQYF
V: TRBV11-3
J: TRBJ2-5
D: TRBD1
size: -

DNA: TGTGCCAGCTCACTCGGGACAGGGACGATGGCTGAAGCTTTCTTT
CDR3: CASSLGTGTMAEAFF
V: TRBV18
J: TRBJ1-1
D: TRBD1
size: -

DNA: TGTGCCAGTAGTATTGCGGGGGGGGCAGACAATGAGCAGTTCTTC
CDR3: CASSIAGGADNEQFF
V: TRBV19
J: TRBJ2-1
D: TRBD2
size: -

DNA: TGTGCCAGCAGTTTCCCGGGACAGGTGAACACTGAAGCTTTCTTT
CDR3: CASSFPGQVNTEAFF
V: TRBV28
J: TRBJ1-1
D: TRBD1
size: -

DNA: TGTGCCAGCAGCCAGGGACAGGACTATAGCAATCAGCCCCAGCATTTT
CDR3: CASSQGQDYSNQPQHF
V: TRBV7-2
J: TRBJ1-5
D: TRBD1
size: -

DNA: TGTGCCAGCAGCGCGGCAGGGGTCTCCTACGAGCAGTACTTC
CDR3: CASSAAGVSYEQYF
V: TRBV5-8
J: TRBJ2-7
D: -
size: few

DNA: TGTGCCAGTACGGTCCGGAGCAACTATGGCTACACCTTC
CDR3: CASTVRSNYGYTF
V: TRBV19
J: TRBJ1-2
D: -
size: -

DNA: TGTGCCAGCAGCTTGGGCGGGAGGGCCCCCCACGAGCAGTACTTC
CDR3: CASSLGGRAPHEQYF
V: TRBV11-3
J: TRBJ2-7
D: TRBD2
size: -

DNA: TGTGCCAGCAGCTTGTTGGGTAGCGGGGGGGCAAATACGCAGTATTTT
CDR3: CASSLLGSGGANTQYF
V: TRBV7-3
J: TRBJ2-3
D: TRBD2
size: -

DNA: TGTGCCAGTAAGGTCGGGACAGGGAACACTGAAGCTTTCTTT
CDR3: CASKVGTGNTEAFF
V: TRBV19
J: TRBJ1-1
D: TRBD1
size: -

DNA: TGTGCCAGCAGCTTCTCCCCAGCGATTGCCTCTGGCGAGCAGTTCTTC
CDR3: CASSFSPAIASGEQFF
V: TRBV11-3
J: TRBJ2-1
D: -
size: -

DNA: TGCAGCGTTCAGAACACTGAAGCTTTCTTT
CDR3: CSVQNTEAFF
V: TRBV29-1
J: TRBJ1-1
D: -
size: -

DNA: TGTGCCAGCAGCCTCCTGAGGGTTAACACTGAAGCTTTCTTT
CDR3: CASSLLRVNTEAFF
V: TRBV11-2
J: TRBJ1-1
D: -
size: -

DNA: TGTGCCACCAGCAGAGATGCGGTAGCGGGAGTGAATGAGCAGTTCTTC
CDR3: CATSRDAVAGVNEQFF
V: TRBV15
J: TRBJ2-1
D: TRBD2
size: -

DNA: TGTGCCAGCAGTCTACGGTCCCTTCGTGGCTATGGCTACACCTTC
CDR3: CASSLRSLRGYGYTF
V: TRBV28
J: TRBJ1-2
D: -
size: -

DNA: TGTGCCAGCAGTTACTCAGGAGACAGGTCCTCTGAAGCTTTCTTT
CDR3: CASSYSGDRSSEAFF
V: TRBV6-5
J: TRBJ1-1
D: -
size: -

DNA: TGTGCCAGCAGCTTAACTGACCAGGGGGCGGGTGGCTACACCTTC
CDR3: CASSLTDQGAGGYTF
V: TRBV7-9
J: TRBJ1-2
D: TRBD1
size: -

DNA: TGTGCCAGCAGCCGGACAGGGTACTCCTACGAGCAGTACTTC
CDR3: CASSRTGYSYEQYF
V: TRBV27
J: TRBJ2-7
D: TRBD1
size: -

DNA: TGCGCCAGCAGCAGGGAGGGGATTGAGACCCAGTACTTC
CDR3: CASSREGIETQYF
V: TRBV5-1
J: TRBJ2-5
D: TRBD2
size: -